A single sample gave rise to the 23 T cell receptor beta chains below, sequenced in a study of shared clonotypes between healthy human individuals. Produced via immunoSEQ multiplex PCR; TCRdb's table is partial and in-frame only. The data hold over a million clones, with 70% to 80% observed a single time. Sequencing was carried out using memory CD4+ T cells sorted from blood. Subset here: CD45RA-negative fraction. These TCRs come from a man between 18 and 29 years old in good health.

Written as DNA, the CDR3 is TGTGCCAGCAGTTTATCAGGGGCAACCGGGGAGCTGTTTTTT. This codes for CASSLSGATGELFF. The V gene is TRBV27, the J gene TRBJ2-2; TRBD1 might be the D (5 bases). Looked up from germline, CDR1 is MNHEY and CDR2 is SMNVEV (reference sequence). CDR3 length equals 14 residues. The V and J ends lost 0 bases and 5 bases respectively, with 7 bases between them.

As to this clone: The same CDR3 arises from other DNA sequences in this sample as well. This rearrangement joins TRBV9 to TRBJ1-6; D gene ambiguous. Germline CDR1 SGDLS, CDR2 YYNGEE. Trimming shortened V by 0 bases and J by 0 bases, and 4 bases separated the two germline ends. This CDR3 is built from 15 residues. Written as DNA, the CDR3 is TGTGCCAGCAGCGTAGAGGGCTCCTATAATTCACCCCTCCACTTT. Translation gives CASSVEGSYNSPLHF.

The chain links TRBV10-2 to TRBJ2-3; D unclear. V lost 2 bases and J lost 0, with 6 bases in between. This CDR3 spans 14 amino acids. Germline CDR1 and CDR2: WSHSY and SAAADI. CDR3 DNA sequence: TGCGCCAGCAGTGAGATGCTGAGCACAGATACGCAGTATTTT. Protein: CASSEMLSTDTQYF.

This clone has a count of ten or more. The chain links TRBV6-1 to TRBJ2-1; no firm D call. The CDR3 spans 15 residues. Deletions cut 6 bases from V and 2 bases from J, with 14 bases between. Germline lookup yields CDR1 MNHNS and CDR2 SASEGT. The CDR3 nucleotides read TGTGCCAGCAGCGATACTGGTGGTGCCTACAATGAGCAGTTCTTC. It encodes CASSDTGGAYNEQFF.

This clone was observed once. CDR3 in DNA: TGTGCCAGCAGCGATAGAGGGGGGACAGCCCAAGAGACCCAGTACTTC. This codes for CASSDRGGTAQETQYF. The chain joins TRBV11-3 to TRBJ2-5; D perhaps matches TRBD1 (7 bases). The length of the CDR3 is 16 residues. The V gene lost 5 bases and the J gene lost 1 base, with 17 bases spanning the gap. Germline CDR1 SGHNT, CDR2 YENEEA. The full variable domain, in which reference TRBV11-3 and TRBJ2-5 provide the parts outside the CDR3, is EAGVVQSPRYKIIEKKQPVAFWCNPISGHNTLYWYLQNLGQGPELLIRYENEEAVDDSQLPKDRFSAERLKGVDSTLKIQPAELGDSAVYLCASSDRGGTAQETQYFGPGTRLLVL.

The rearrangement uses TRBV7-2 and TRBJ2-7; 12 bases map to TRBD2. V gave up 6 bases and J gave up 2 bases; unmatched junction bases: 5. The CDR3 consists of 15 residues. Germline lookup yields CDR1 SGHTA and CDR2 FQGNSA. Here the CDR3 reads CASSPPSGRAYEQYF. The CDR3 nucleotides read TGTGCCAGCAGTCCCCCTAGCGGGAGGGCCTACGAGCAGTACTTC.

The chain couples TRBV27 to TRBJ2-3; TRBD2 might be the D (5 bases). In germline, CDR1 is MNHEY, CDR2 SMNVEV (reference sequence). The V gene lost 3 bases and the J gene lost 3 bases, with 13 bases spanning the gap. The CDR3 runs 15 residues. The CDR3 region has the DNA TGTGCCAGCAGTTTCTCGTGGGAGACTACAGATACGCAGTATTTT. Residues: CASSFSWETTDTQYF.

As concerns this clone: Mismatch with germline at one junction end may stem from a read error. The gene calls are TRBV7-7 and TRBJ2-5; TRBD2 matches 7 bases. The CDR3 length is 15 residues. In germline, CDR1 is SSHAT, CDR2 FNYEAQ (reference sequence). The DNA for the CDR3 is TGTGCTAGCAGCTTAGACGGCGGGGGAATAGAGACCCAGTACTTC. Its translation is CASSLDGGGIETQYF.

About this clone itself: The same CDR3 also results from other DNA sequences found in this sample. The chain recombines TRBV30 with TRBJ2-3; D uncertain. This CDR3 has 11 amino acids. Deletions cut 0 bases from V and 6 bases from J, with 4 bases between. Germline V lookup: CDR1 GTSNPN, CDR2 SVGIG (reference sequence). CDR3 bases: TGTGCCTGGAGTGTGGGGGATACGCAGTATTTT. Translated: CAWSVGDTQYF.

The chain recombines TRBV18 with TRBJ2-7; D call uncertain. Looked up from germline, CDR1 is KGHSH and CDR2 is LQKENI. CDR3 length: 9 amino acids. Trimming removed 5 bases from V and 9 bases from J, with 5 bases in between. The CDR3 bases are TGTGCCAGCTCAATTGGGCAGTACTTC. Translating gives CASSIGQYF.

A remark on this clone: The sample contains more than one DNA sequence encoding this CDR3. This chain links TRBV6-5 with TRBJ1-1, with TRBD1 identical over 11 bases. CDR3 length: 15 residues. Germline V gives CDR1 MNHEY, CDR2 SVGAGI. Germline trimming cut 0 bases from V and 4 bases from J; bases unmatched to any gene: 1. The CDR3 loop is CASSYSGTGGTEAFF. CDR3 coding DNA: TGTGCCAGCAGTTACTCCGGGACAGGGGGCACTGAAGCTTTCTTT.

In regard to this clone: One base away lies a much larger clone, so this may be a sequencing read error. The sample contains more than one DNA sequence encoding this CDR3. This chain uses TRBV2 with TRBJ1-1; no definite D call. Between the trimmed V and J ends, which lost 1 base and 2 bases, there was a span of 5 bases. CDR1 SNHLY and CDR2 FYNNEI come from the germline V gene. The CDR3 covers 13 residues. CDR3 nucleotide sequence: TGTGCCAGCAGTGAAGAGGGTAACACTGAAGCTTTCTTT. It yields the protein CASSEEGNTEAFF. The full variable domain, its missing parts supplied by reference TRBV2 and TRBJ1-1, is EPEVTQTPSHQVTQMGQEVILRCVPISNHLYFYWYRQILGQKVEFLVSFYNNEISEKSEIFDDQFSVERPDGSNFTLKIRSTKLEDSAMYFCASSEEGNTEAFFGQGTRLTVV.

In regard to this clone: A junction end diverges from the germline sequence, so it may reflect a read error. The chain has TRBV6-1 and TRBJ1-1; unclear D gene. Germline V CDR1 and CDR2: MNHNS, SASEGT. This CDR3 region has 14 residues. CDR3 sequence (DNA): TGTGCCAGCAGGGAAGACTGGTGGAACACTGAAGCTTTCTTT. Protein: CASREDWWNTEAFF.

This clone was detected a few times. This chain uses TRBV19 with TRBJ1-3; D gene unclear. V was trimmed by 1 base and J by 4 bases, leaving 8 bases between them. CDR1 and CDR2 from the germline V gene are LNHDA and SQIVND (reference sequence). The CDR3 totals 14 residues. CDR3 sequence (DNA): TGTGCCAGTAGTATAGCCCTGGCAGGAAACACCATATATTTT. Encoded protein: CASSIALAGNTIYF.

The genes are TRBV6-1 and TRBJ2-2; D not certain. This CDR3 has 14 amino acids. Germline-derived CDR1 and CDR2 are MNHNS and SASEGT. V dropped 3 bases and J dropped 7 bases, with 12 bases sitting between them. The DNA for the CDR3 is TGTGCCAGCAGTGACGGCTGGGGTGTCGGGGAGCTGTTTTTT. Protein sequence: CASSDGWGVGELFF.

This chain uses TRBV19 with TRBJ2-3, with 8 bases that match TRBD1. There are 15 residues in the CDR3. The ends lost 5 bases at V and 7 bases at J; junction bases unmatched: 11. From germline, CDR1 is LNHDA and CDR2 SQIVND (reference sequence). In DNA, the CDR3 is TGTGCCAGTAGTTTACCAGGGACAGGCGAACATACGCAGTATTTT. It codes for CASSLPGTGEHTQYF. Drawing the rest from reference TRBV19 and TRBJ2-3, the complete variable domain is DGGITQSPKYLFRKEGQNVTLSCEQNLNHDAMYWYRQDPGQGLRLIYYSQIVNDFQKGDIAEGYSVSREKKESFPLTVTSAQKNPTAFYLCASSLPGTGEHTQYFGPGTRLTVL.

The CDR3, as DNA: TGTGCCAGCAGTTATCAGCGGGACAGGGGACGCCAGTACTTC. The encoded protein is CASSYQRDRGRQYF. The genes are TRBV6-6 and TRBJ2-7, with TRBD1 identical over 10 bases. Germline trimming cut 3 bases from V and 10 bases from J; bases unmatched to any gene: 9. The CDR3 runs 14 residues. Per germline, CDR1 MNHNY and CDR2 SVGAGI (reference sequence).

V usage is TRBV19 and J usage is TRBJ2-3; D gene uncertain. The germline V gene has CDR1 LNHDA and CDR2 SQIVND (reference sequence). V shed 6 bases and J shed 3 bases, with 13 bases lying between them. There are 14 residues in the CDR3. In nucleotides, the CDR3 is TGTGCCAGTAGGAGAATCGGAGCGACAGATACGCAGTATTTT. As protein: CASRRIGATDTQYF.

Comments on this clone: The sample has other DNA sequences that encode this CDR3 too. The gene calls are TRBV7-6 and TRBJ1-3; D ambiguous. The CDR3 covers 14 residues. Germline lookup yields CDR1 SGHVS and CDR2 FNYEAQ. Trimming shortened V by 3 bases and J by 0 bases, and 6 bases separated the two germline ends. The DNA for the CDR3 is TGTGCCAGCAGCTTGGGTAACTCTGGAAACACCATATATTTT. It encodes CASSLGNSGNTIYF. The whole variable domain, remainder taken from reference TRBV7-6 and TRBJ1-3, is GAGVSQSPRYKVTKRGQDVALRCDPISGHVSLYWYRQALGQGPEFLTYFNYEAQQDKSGLPNDRFSAERPEGSISTLTIQRTEQRDSAMYRCASSLGNSGNTIYFGEGSWLTVV.

This clone was found a few times. This chain links TRBV15 with TRBJ1-1; no clear D gene. This CDR3 spans 12 amino acids. V lost 9 bases and J 4 bases, leaving 12 bases between the germline ends. Germline V gene sequence: CDR1 LNHNV, CDR2 YYDKDF (reference sequence). The chain's CDR3 is CATGIGGTEAFF. In DNA form, the CDR3 reads TGTGCCACGGGCATTGGCGGCACTGAAGCTTTCTTT.

This chain connects TRBV18 to TRBJ1-6; tentatively, D is TRBD1 (6 bases). CDR3 length: 16 residues. The germline CDR1 and CDR2 sequences are KGHSH and LQKENI. Trimming cost V 2 bases and J 0 bases, with 8 bases left between them. This CDR3 is CASSPSRGSYNSPLHF. The DNA of the CDR3 is TGTGCCAGCTCACCATCCAGGGGCTCCTATAATTCACCCCTCCACTTT.

The chain employs TRBV19 and TRBJ2-5; D not resolved. The CDR3 consists of 13 residues. CDR1 and CDR2 from the germline V gene are LNHDA and SQIVND (reference sequence). Trimming took 3 bases from V and 3 from J, leaving 8 bases between them. In nucleotides, the CDR3 is TGTGCCAGTAGTATGAAACCTAAAGAGACCCAGTACTTC. Encoded protein: CASSMKPKETQYF.

V is TRBV9 and J is TRBJ1-2, with D perhaps TRBD1 (6 bases). Germline-derived CDR1 and CDR2 are SGDLS and YYNGEE. This CDR3 has 15 residues. Trimming took off 0 bases at V and 8 bases at J, with 17 bases between the two ends. The CDR3 protein is CASSVANGGRGGYTF. The CDR3 bases are TGTGCCAGCAGCGTAGCCAACGGGGGCAGGGGCGGCTACACCTTC.